The table lists the clone carrying this T cell receptor beta chain with a few counts. Its target is not known. The V gene's germline CDR1 is LGHDT and CDR2 YNNKEL (reference sequence). With V trimmed by 10 bases and J by 5 bases, 16 bases remained unmatched. The CDR3 is made up of 15 amino acids. The data derive from a study of CD8 T cells in ankylosing spondylitis. Notes on the study in general: A CD8+ phenotype characterized the disease-linked clones, which were relatively rare in peripheral blood. There was a TCR beta motif, made of several highly homologous variants, that appeared characteristic of ankylosing spondylitis blood.

TCRdb itself ran the 5' RACE reads through MiXCR, one entry per CDR3 protein. The profile shows just under 550,000 distinct CDR3 sequences, 10% to 15% of them singletons. Source material: blood, either unsorted or a sorted T cell fraction (not recorded which). The clonotype originates from a male donor with ankylosing spondylitis. The J gene is TRBJ2-5, the V gene TRBV3-1; 7 bases line up with TRBD1. The CDR3 DNA sequence: TGTGCCACTCAACAGCCAGCCTTCAGGGGGGAGACCCAGTACTTC. Translated, it gives CATQQPAFRGETQYF.